A selection of T cell receptor beta chains follows, all from one sample in a study of blood T cells in healthy people across ages. TCRdb re-called the 5' RACE reads with MiXCR, one entry per CDR3 protein. Of approximately 670,000 distinct CDR3 sequences in the sample, around 41% were seen once. The material sequenced was blood. Receptor source: a man older than 75 in good health. The CDR3 runs from the conserved cysteine through the conserved F or W.

J: TRBJ2-5
V: TRBV12-3/TRBV12-4
CDR3: CASSLGTSGGWEETQYF

J: TRBJ2-1
V: TRBV9
CDR3: CASTPGRIAVSSYNEQFF

J: TRBJ2-3
V: TRBV7-3
CDR3: CASRSQELGAQYF

J: TRBJ2-7
V: TRBV20-1
CDR3: CSAREPTSGGSYEQYF

J: TRBJ2-4
V: TRBV12-3/TRBV12-4
CDR3: CASTLDGQPKGNIQYF

J: TRBJ2-5
V: TRBV7-2
CDR3: CASIPPGLAYNEQYF

J: TRBJ1-2
V: TRBV20-1
CDR3: CSARDRILSPLGYTF

J: TRBJ2-7
V: TRBV9
CDR3: CASSVDLEPSYEQYF

J: TRBJ2-7
V: TRBV6-2/TRBV6-3
CDR3: CASSRLAGALGEQYF

J: NA
V: TRBV28
CDR3: CASSFSAYEQYF

J: TRBJ2-3
V: TRBV5-5
CDR3: CASSSPIGAGDTDTQYF

J: TRBJ2-2
V: TRBV15
CDR3: CATSRGGGTGELFF

J: TRBJ2-5
V: TRBV3-1
CDR3: CASSQESHRVGETQYF

J: TRBJ2-5
V: TRBV5-1
CDR3: CASHPTGATRETQYF

J: TRBJ2-5
V: TRBV6-6
CDR3: CASSQLTIQETQYF

J: TRBJ2-4
V: TRBV14
CDR3: CASSPDRAAKNIQYF

J: TRBJ2-7
V: TRBV20-1
CDR3: CSARDWENSYEQYF

J: TRBJ1-2
V: TRBV12-3/TRBV12-4
CDR3: CASSGQQYYGYTF

J: TRBJ2-7
V: TRBV27
CDR3: CASSSDRARGEQYF

J: TRBJ2-1
V: TRBV7-2
CDR3: CASSFNRLAGGPGEQFF

J: TRBJ2-5
V: TRBV6-5
CDR3: CASSYSSMAGVRFETQYF

J: TRBJ2-3
V: TRBV28
CDR3: CASSPLDRGADTQYF

J: TRBJ2-5
V: TRBV24-1
CDR3: CATSEGTGSGQYF

J: TRBJ2-7
V: TRBV25-1
CDR3: CASFHRDIDVSEQYF